These 6 T cell receptor beta chains share one sample of origin, sequenced in a study of T cell repertoires in cytomegalovirus infection. MiXCR, applied by TCRdb to the reads, yields one record per CDR3 protein. Here the sample spans around 530,000 distinct CDR3 sequences, about 25% being singletons. Input material: PBMCs. Source of these receptors: a human donor in good health (CMV status not recorded). Some clones in this sample may be carry-over from other donors' samples.

This chain links TRBV23-1 with TRBJ2-7; D possibly corresponds to TRBD1 (6 bases). TRBV23-1 has ORF status, its function being uncertain. The CDR3 contains 15 residues. V lost 0 bases and J 3 bases, leaving 12 bases between the germline ends. DNA for the CDR3: TGCGCCAGCAGTCAATCAGAAGGGGACAACTACGAGCAGTACGTC. This gives the protein CASSQSEGDNYEQYV.

This clonotype appeared a few times. The J gene is TRBJ1-1, the V gene TRBV5-6, with D tentatively TRBD1 (5 bases). Germline assignment: CDR1 SGHDT and CDR2 YYEEEE. The CDR3 loop spans 14 amino acids. V lost 2 bases to trimming and J lost 0 bases, with 8 bases between them. CDR3 in DNA: TGTGCCAGCAGCTTTGGGGGAGTGAACACTGAAGCTTTCTTT. Amino acid sequence: CASSFGGVNTEAFF.

For the CDR3, the DNA is TGTGCCAGCACCCCCGGGGGACAGAGACTGGCTGAAGCTTTCTTT. Protein: CASTPGGQRLAEAFF. The chain recombines TRBV28 with TRBJ1-1, with 7 nucleotides matching TRBD1. This CDR3 is 15 amino acids long. Germline loops: CDR1 MDHEN, CDR2 SYDVKM. J gave up 6 bases and V 7 bases, and 14 bases lay outside the gene matches.

This clonotype came up a few times. The chain is built from TRBV12-3 or TRBV12-4 and TRBJ2-3; 8 bases fit TRBD1. The CDR3 is 15 amino acids. The junction had 3 bases not matched to a gene; V was cut back by 4 bases and J by 0 bases. In nucleotides, the CDR3 is TGTGCCAGCAGTTGGGGACAGGAGAGCACAGATACGCAGTATTTT. Translation gives CASSWGQESTDTQYF.

This clonotype has more than one count but fewer than ten. The V gene is TRBV7-6, the J gene TRBJ1-2; possibly TRBD1 for D (6 bases). The V and J ends lost 3 bases and 2 bases respectively, with 10 bases between them. The CDR3 consists of 14 residues. Germline CDR1 and CDR2: SGHVS and FNYEAQ. The CDR3 here is CASSFQGTNYGYTF. For the CDR3, the DNA is TGTGCCAGCAGCTTTCAGGGGACGAACTATGGCTACACCTTC.

This clonotype was seen at least ten times. The chain couples TRBV6-2 or TRBV6-3 to TRBJ2-5; 8 positions agree with TRBD1. V lost 5 bases and J lost 0; bases outside the gene matches: 11. The germline V gene has CDR1 MNHEY and CDR2 SVGEGT. This CDR3 spans 17 amino acids. CDR3 bases: TGTGCCAGCAGTCGACGAGGACAGGGAAGGTACCAAGAGACCCAGTACTTC. As protein: CASSRRGQGRYQETQYF.